The clone carrying this TCR beta chain was picked up one time. What it binds is not known. The method was immunoSEQ multiplex PCR; TCRdb's version includes in-frame clones alone and lacks a portion of them. The top ten clones hold 31% of a sample with roughly 86,000 clones, 75% to 90% of them seen once. This CDR3 region has 14 residues. Germline V gene sequence: CDR1 SQVTM, CDR2 ANQGSEA. J gave up 7 bases and V 7 bases, and 10 bases lay outside the gene matches. This record comes from a study of T cell responses to AZD1222 COVID-19 vaccine. The wider study: Pooling of second doses given at about 4 or about 12 weeks was done.

Points from the study as a whole: Without day 14 samples, only post-peak T cell repertoires were studied. Recipients of two AZD1222 doses showed rising Spike-specific TCR breadth and depth.

The genes are TRBV29-1 and TRBJ2-1, with 10 bases identical to TRBD2. The sequence came from an adult in good health. This material consisted of peripheral blood, taken on day 0 of AZD1222 vaccination. The CDR3 DNA sequence: TGCAGCGGGGTGCTAGCGGGAGTTAGAAATGAGCAGTTCTTC. The encoded protein is CSGVLAGVRNEQFF.